Below, one T cell receptor (beta chain) is given with its context. The CDR3 is 17 amino acids. J lost 4 bases, V lost 1 base, and 9 bases had no gene match. From germline, CDR1 is SGHTA and CDR2 FQGTGA. The sample belongs to a study of blood T cell repertoires in COVID-19. As for the study in general: Acute-phase and convalescent COVID-19 samples originated in the United States, Italy and Spain. PBMCs, B-cell-depleted T cells, or T cells provided the cDNA or gDNA that made up the material.

In the source study's methods: The authors estimated nucleated cell counts from reference gene primer amplification. Sequenced by immunoSEQ multiplex PCR; TCRdb stores in-frame clones only, minus some. V and J calls and clone size come straight from that table; D and trimming were deduced from the DNA. Of some 20,000 clones detected, 90% appear once; the ten largest clones hold 2.7%. This chain uses TRBV7-3 with TRBJ2-1, with 8 positions matching TRBD1. The receptor comes from a man aged 70 or older with acute or convalescent COVID-19. Sequences were obtained from peripheral blood. This CDR3 reads CASSLRPDRVSYNEQFF. The CDR3 coding sequence is TGTGCCAGCAGCTTAAGGCCGGACAGGGTATCTTACAATGAGCAGTTCTTC.